This T cell receptor (beta chain) emerged from a study of vaccination and CD4 T cells after COVID-19. About the research overall: In the convalescent cohort, there were six males and four females, two of them Hispanic. Blood was drawn a median roughly 79 days post second dose, range 14 to 241. Study conclusions and caveats: Recorded median SARS-CoV-2-reactive clonotype numbers increased from about 20 to 38 without reaching significance.

The CDR3 runs to 16 residues. The V gene's germline CDR1 is DFQATT and CDR2 SNEGSKA (reference sequence). V lost 2 bases, J lost 2 bases, and 15 bases lay in between. A single record per CDR3 protein comes from TCRdb applying MiXCR to the PCR reads. The sample includes some 21,000 distinct CDR3 sequences, roughly 56% of them seen just once. This clonotype turned up a few times. Its antigen remains unknown. This receptor was obtained from a human donor who had recovered from COVID-19. Sequenced material: CD4+ T cells from blood, taken before SARS-CoV-2 vaccination. The J gene is TRBJ2-2, the V gene TRBV20-1; perhaps TRBD2 as D (6 bases). The CDR3 DNA follows: TGCAGTGCTAGATCTCCCGGGACTGTAAACACCGGGGAGCTGTTTTTT. Translation gives CSARSPGTVNTGELFF.